The table lists the clone carrying this T cell receptor (beta chain) with many counts. Antigen: not known. Relying on iRepertoire HTBI primers and Arm-PCR of CDR3 regions, the team built TCR beta libraries. In the original workflow: Detected in the samples were approximately 58 TRBV and 14 TRBJ segments. Using its own MiXCR run on the multiplex PCR reads, TCRdb lists one record per CDR3 protein. These V and J calls originate from TCRdb's pipeline instead of the authors' own analysis. The sample lists hundreds of thousands of distinct CDR3 sequences, roughly a sixth occurring once. These data originate in a study of regulatory T cells in long-lasting Graves disease. For the study at large: Antithyroid drug exposure in newly diagnosed Graves' patients had lasted under 3 months.

Time point given: newly diagnosed GD, antithyroid drugs for less than 3 months. The TCR library was made from RNA extracted from PBMCs. The EDTA tubes were filled with around 8.1 milliliters of drawn peripheral blood. Broader study findings: When disease was persistent, TRBV28, TRBJ1-2 and TRBJ2-5 were the favored segments.

Looked up from germline, CDR1 is SGHTA and CDR2 is FQGNSA. Trimming stripped 5 bases from V and 5 bases from J, with 12 bases between. The CDR3 loop spans 13 amino acids. The clonotype comes from a female donor with Graves disease. The source material was peripheral blood mononuclear cells (PBMCs), sampled at new diagnosis, from a patient treated with antithyroid drugs. The chain carries TRBV7-2 and TRBJ1-2; TRBD1 is a possible D gene (5 bases). CDR3 in DNA: TGTGCCAGCAGCCGGGACGGAAGATATGGCTACACCTTC. This encodes CASSRDGRYGYTF.